The 28 T cell receptor beta chains below were found in one sample sequenced in a study of post-analysis software for immune sequencing data. Prepared libraries of TCR beta cDNA carried unique molecular identifiers. TCRdb re-derived calls from the PCR reads in MiXCR, one entry per CDR3 protein. Seen here are roughly 600,000 distinct CDR3 sequences, 44% observed once, and the top ten hold approximately 1.7%. For these TCRs, the target antigens are not known. Study-wide results and caveats: Comparison of patients with controls showed five TRBV segments more frequent in patients, TRBV5-6, TRBV5-1 and TRBV20-1 among them.

The sample was blood. Receptors originate from a girl between 5 and 17 years old with multiple sclerosis.

The sample holds a few counts of this clonotype. The chain carries TRBV5-1 and TRBJ2-7, with TRBD1 as a possible D gene (6 bases). In germline, CDR1 is SGHRS, CDR2 YFSETQ. Trimming shortened V by 4 bases and J by 0 bases, and 14 bases separated the two germline ends. This CDR3 has 15 residues. The CDR3 sequence: CASSPAETGSYEQYF. DNA for the CDR3: TGCGCCAGCAGCCCAGCAGAGACAGGCTCCTACGAGCAGTACTTC.

V and J are TRBV9 and TRBJ1-2, with D maybe TRBD1 (5 bases). This CDR3 is 15 amino acids long. The V end was cut by 3 bases, the J end by 6 bases, with 18 bases between. Germline values: CDR1 SGDLS, CDR2 YYNGEE. CDR3 in DNA: TGTGCCAGCAGCGGAAGCCGTGCAGGGCCTCATGGCTACACCTTC. This codes for CASSGSRAGPHGYTF.

J is TRBJ1-5 and V is TRBV20-1; possible D gene TRBD1, 6 bases. Deletions cut 2 bases from V and 5 bases from J, with 22 bases between. The CDR3 totals 17 residues. Germline V gene data show CDR1 as DFQATT and CDR2 as SNEGSKA (reference sequence). The CDR3 nucleotides read TGCAGTGCTAGAAGGGTAAAGGGGGTCGCCCGGGATCAGCCCCAGCATTTT. It is translated as CSARRVKGVARDQPQHF.

The gene calls are TRBV7-2 and TRBJ1-2; tentative D call: TRBD1 (5 bases). The ends were cut back, 5 bases at V and 4 bases at J, with 17 bases in the middle. CDR1 SGHTA and CDR2 FQGNSA come from the germline V gene. This CDR3 is 15 amino acids long. CDR3 residues: CASSVQGRASYGYTF. For the CDR3, the DNA is TGTGCCAGCAGCGTACAAGGCAGGGCTAGCTATGGCTACACCTTC. Looking up the rest from reference TRBV7-2 and TRBJ1-2 gives the full variable domain: GAGVSQSPSNKVTEKGKDVELRCDPISGHTALYWYRQSLGQGLEFLIYFQGNSAPDKSGLPSDRFSAERTGGSVSTLTIQRTQQEDSAVYLCASSVQGRASYGYTFGSGTRLTVV.

The rearrangement joins TRBV27 to TRBJ2-3; D is ambiguous. The germline CDR1 and CDR2 sequences are MNHEY and SMNVEV (reference sequence). The CDR3 is made up of 13 amino acids. Trimming cost V 5 bases and J 6 bases, with 12 bases left between them. The CDR3 sequence: CASSLRTPDTQYF. CDR3 in DNA: TGTGCCAGCAGTCTACGAACGCCGGATACGCAGTATTTT.

This sequence joins TRBV30 and TRBJ2-7; TRBD1 might be the D (6 bases). The CDR3 runs 16 residues. Looked up from germline, CDR1 is GTSNPN and CDR2 is SVGIG (reference sequence). Trimming removed 2 bases from V and 2 bases from J, with 19 bases in between. DNA of the CDR3: TGTGCCTGGAGTTATATAGGACAGCCTACCACCTACGAGCAGTACTTC. It translates to CAWSYIGQPTTYEQYF.

A few counts support this clonotype. The rearrangement links TRBV6-2 or TRBV6-3 to TRBJ2-5; D remains unclear. This CDR3 spans 13 amino acids. Trimming left V 7 bases short and J 5 bases short, with 14 bases between. Per the germline V gene, CDR1 is MNHEY and CDR2 is SVGEGT. CDR3 loop: CASTTAAAETQYF. The CDR3 DNA reads as TGTGCCAGCACCACGGCGGCGGCGGAGACCCAGTACTTC.

J is TRBJ2-7 and V is TRBV12-3 or TRBV12-4; D tentatively fits TRBD1 or TRBD2 (5 bases each). The CDR3 has 16 amino acids. The V end lost 5 bases, the J end lost 0 bases, and 17 bases lay between the germline ends. CDR3 DNA: TGTGCCAGCAGTACTCGGGACCGCCCGTCCTCCTACGAGCAGTACTTC. This translates into CASSTRDRPSSYEQYF.

The genes are TRBV19 and TRBJ2-2, with 10 bases aligning to TRBD1. V lost 8 bases to trimming and J lost 4 bases; unmatched junction nucleotides: 19. The CDR3 extends over 19 amino acids. CDR1 and CDR2 from the germline V gene are LNHDA and SQIVND (reference sequence). The CDR3 reads CASHRGTGDARPITGELFF. The CDR3 DNA reads TGTGCCAGTCACCGCGGGACAGGGGACGCAAGACCCATCACCGGGGAGCTGTTTTTT.

This clonotype was picked up a small number of times. This chain links TRBV4-1 with TRBJ2-4; D not resolved. Germline lookup yields CDR1 MGHRA and CDR2 YSYEKL. V was cut by 0 bases and J by 3 bases, with 6 bases left in between. This CDR3 region has 14 residues. The CDR3 DNA sequence: TGCGCCAGCAGCCAAGATTACGGCAAAAACATTCAGTACTTC. Amino acids: CASSQDYGKNIQYF.

This clonotype was recorded a few times. The gene calls are TRBV7-8 and TRBJ2-7; the match to TRBD2 covers 7 bases. V dropped 5 bases and J dropped 5; count of bases not matched to a gene: 9. Looked up from germline, CDR1 is SGHVS and CDR2 is FQNEAQ. There are 14 residues in the CDR3. The CDR3 here is CASSREEGIHEQYF. The CDR3 DNA sequence: TGTGCCAGCAGCCGGGAGGAAGGGATCCACGAGCAGTACTTC.

Here the CDR3 DNA reads TGTGCCAGCAGTTCGGACGGTACCCATGGCTACACCTTC. Encoded protein: CASSSDGTHGYTF. The chain recombines TRBV12-3 or TRBV12-4 with TRBJ1-2; the D is unclear. CDR3 size: 13 residues. The V end was cut by 4 bases, the J end by 6 bases, with 12 bases between.

This clonotype was observed once. The chain has TRBV11-2 and TRBJ2-7, with TRBD2 as a possible D gene (6 bases). The CDR3 runs to 14 residues. V lost 5 bases, J lost 2 bases, and 13 bases lay in between. Germline-derived CDR1 and CDR2 are SGHAT and FQNNGV. The CDR3 DNA is TGTGCCAGCAGCCGGGCGGGACGAGCCTACGAGCAGTACTTC. Its protein is CASSRAGRAYEQYF.

This clonotype was recorded a few times. V usage is TRBV10-3 and J usage is TRBJ2-7; 10 positions match TRBD1. The CDR3 runs to 15 residues. The V segment lost 6 bases and the J segment 0 bases; nucleotides outside the gene matches: 5. Looked up from germline, CDR1 is ENHRY and CDR2 is SYGVKD. Written as DNA, the CDR3 is TGTGCCATCAGGCCCGGGACAGGGGACTCCTACGAGCAGTACTTC. Translating gives CAIRPGTGDSYEQYF.

This sequence joins TRBV20-1 and TRBJ2-1, with TRBD2 matching 9 bases. The CDR3 totals 15 residues. CDR1 is DFQATT, CDR2 SNEGSKA, per germline (reference sequence). The CDR3 loop reads CGCKREAGLNNEQFF. CDR3 bases: TGCGGGTGTAAGCGGGAGGCAGGGCTCAACAATGAGCAGTTCTTC.

Remarks on this clonotype: The junction does not match germline at one end; this may be a read error. This sequence joins TRBV7-2 and TRBJ1-4; D ambiguous. In germline, CDR1 is SGHTA, CDR2 FQGNSA. The CDR3 has 12 amino acids. The DNA for the CDR3 is TGTGCCTGCAGCCGCTCGGGTGAAAAACTGTTTTTT. Amino acid sequence: CACSRSGEKLFF.

CDR3 protein: CASSRDRINEKLFF. In DNA form, the CDR3 reads TGCGCCAGCAGTCGAGACAGGATCAATGAAAAACTGTTTTTT. The genes are TRBV5-1 and TRBJ1-4; possible D gene TRBD1, 6 bases. Trimming removed 5 bases at V and 5 bases at J, with 13 bases between. This CDR3 is built from 14 residues. Germline V gene sequence: CDR1 SGHRS, CDR2 YFSETQ.

This clonotype was seen only once. This sequence joins TRBV7-9 and TRBJ1-2; 9 bases line up with TRBD1. CDR1 is SEHNR, CDR2 FQNEAQ, per germline (reference sequence). CDR3 length equals 13 residues. V lost 10 bases, J lost 7 bases, and 10 bases stayed unmatched. The CDR3 protein is CATTTGGEGGYTF. The CDR3 DNA reads as TGTGCCACAACTACAGGGGGCGAGGGTGGCTACACCTTC.

The chain links TRBV20-1 to TRBJ2-7, with D uncertain. Trimming shortened V by 5 bases and J by 7 bases, and 18 bases separated the two germline ends. Germline loops: CDR1 DFQATT, CDR2 SNEGSKA (reference sequence). The CDR3 is made up of 13 amino acids. In DNA, the CDR3 is TGCAGTGCTGACCATCAGGTTAACAATGAGCAGTACTTC. Translation: CSADHQVNNEQYF.

This clonotype was observed a handful of times. The V call is TRBV29-1, the J call TRBJ2-3; D is perhaps TRBD1 (7 bases). The V end lost 7 bases, the J end lost 6 bases, and 23 bases lay between the germline ends. The germline gives CDR1 SQVTM, CDR2 ANQGSEA. This CDR3 is 15 amino acids long. The CDR3 nucleotides read TGCAGCGCAACACTTCAGGGGGGAACTGGGGATACGCAGTATTTT. It encodes CSATLQGGTGDTQYF.

The V call is TRBV5-1, the J call TRBJ2-5, with 9 bases aligning to TRBD2. CDR3 length: 16 amino acids. CDR1 SGHRS and CDR2 YFSETQ come from the germline V gene. The V segment lost 2 bases and the J segment 11 bases; nucleotides outside the gene matches: 16. CDR3 protein: CASSLSGTSRENEQYF. CDR3 sequence (DNA): TGCGCCAGCAGCTTATCCGGGACTAGCAGAGAAAATGAGCAGTACTTC.

V usage is TRBV7-2 and J usage is TRBJ1-4; TRBD1 might be the D (5 bases). Germline V gene sequence: CDR1 SGHTA, CDR2 FQGNSA. The CDR3 consists of 15 residues. The V end was cut by 5 bases, the J end by 7 bases, with 17 bases between. CDR3 loop: CASSTEGRAAEKLFF. CDR3 DNA: TGTGCCAGCAGCACGGAGGGCAGGGCAGCTGAAAAACTGTTTTTT. The full variable domain, with the rest looked up from reference TRBV7-2 and TRBJ1-4, is GAGVSQSPSNKVTEKGKDVELRCDPISGHTALYWYRQSLGQGLEFLIYFQGNSAPDKSGLPSDRFSAERTGGSVSTLTIQRTQQEDSAVYLCASSTEGRAAEKLFFGSGTQLSVL.

Points on this clonotype: Since no conserved phenylalanine or tryptophan closes the CDR3, a read error is the likely cause. The V and J genes are TRBV20-1 and TRBJ1-5; a possible D gene is TRBD1 (6 bases). This CDR3 has 14 residues. Germline assignment: CDR1 DFQATT and CDR2 SNEGSKA (reference sequence). CDR3 bases: TGCAGTGCGAGAGAGGGGGGGGCGAATCAGCCCCAGCATTGT. Translated: CSAREGGANQPQHC.

This chain connects TRBV10-2 to TRBJ2-5; D unclear. Trimming left V 4 bases short and J 4 bases short, with 7 bases between. CDR1 and CDR2 from the germline V gene are WSHSY and SAAADI. This CDR3 is 12 amino acids long. CDR3 region: CASSGIGETQYF. CDR3 DNA: TGCGCCAGCAGTGGTATTGGAGAGACCCAGTACTTC.

This clonotype has more than one count but fewer than ten. The CDR3 DNA reads as TGTGCCAGCAGTTGGTCTAGCGGCGAATACGAGCAGTACTTC. Residues: CASSWSSGEYEQYF. This chain joins TRBV12-3 or TRBV12-4 and TRBJ2-7; 7 bases are a match to TRBD2. After removal of 4 bases from V and 4 bases from J, the junction contained 7 bases not matched to a gene. CDR3 length: 14 residues.

This clonotype was detected a few times. The chain employs TRBV5-8 and TRBJ1-1; D possibly corresponds to TRBD1 (5 bases). The CDR3 runs to 13 residues. With 4 bases removed from V and 6 bases from J, the gap between germline ends came to 13 bases. From germline, CDR1 is SGHTS and CDR2 YDEGEE. CDR3 nucleotide sequence: TGTGCCAGCAGCGCGGGGACCTCCGCTGAAGCTTTCTTT. Amino acids: CASSAGTSAEAFF. Drawing the rest from reference TRBV5-8 and TRBJ1-1, the complete variable domain is EAGVTQSPTHLIKTRGQQATLRCSPISGHTSVYWYQQALGLGLQFLLWYDEGEERNRGNFPPRFSGRQFPNYSSELNVNALELEDSALYLCASSAGTSAEAFFGQGTRLTVV.

The genes are TRBV20-1 and TRBJ2-5; maybe TRBD2 (6 bases). V was cut by 1 base and J by 2 bases, with 8 bases left in between. Per the germline V gene, CDR1 is DFQATT and CDR2 is SNEGSKA (reference sequence). The CDR3 has 13 amino acids. CDR3 residues: CSARVADQETQYF. The CDR3 coding sequence is TGCAGTGCTAGAGTAGCGGATCAAGAGACCCAGTACTTC.

The genes are TRBV20-1 and TRBJ2-5; 15 bases match TRBD2. Germline CDR1 DFQATT, CDR2 SNEGSKA (reference sequence). This CDR3 is 18 amino acids long. Trimming cost V 0 bases and J 1 base; bases outside gene matches: 6. CDR3 bases: TGCAGTGCTAGAGATGCAGGACTAGCGGGGGGGCGCCAAGAGACCCAGTACTTC. This encodes CSARDAGLAGGRQETQYF.